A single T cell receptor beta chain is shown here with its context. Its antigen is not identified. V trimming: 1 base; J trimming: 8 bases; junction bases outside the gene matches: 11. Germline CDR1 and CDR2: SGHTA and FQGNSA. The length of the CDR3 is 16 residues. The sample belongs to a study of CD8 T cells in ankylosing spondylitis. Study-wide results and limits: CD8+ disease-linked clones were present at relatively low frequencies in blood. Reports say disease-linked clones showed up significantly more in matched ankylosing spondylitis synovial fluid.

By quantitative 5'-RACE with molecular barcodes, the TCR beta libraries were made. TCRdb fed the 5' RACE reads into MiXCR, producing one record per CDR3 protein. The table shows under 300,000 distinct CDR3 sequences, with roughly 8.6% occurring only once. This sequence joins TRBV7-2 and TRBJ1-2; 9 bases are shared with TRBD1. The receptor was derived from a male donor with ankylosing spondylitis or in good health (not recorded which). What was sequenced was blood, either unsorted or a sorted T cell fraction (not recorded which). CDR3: CASSLGRDRASRGYTF. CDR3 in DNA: TGTGCCAGCAGCTTAGGCCGGGACAGGGCCTCTAGAGGCTACACCTTC.